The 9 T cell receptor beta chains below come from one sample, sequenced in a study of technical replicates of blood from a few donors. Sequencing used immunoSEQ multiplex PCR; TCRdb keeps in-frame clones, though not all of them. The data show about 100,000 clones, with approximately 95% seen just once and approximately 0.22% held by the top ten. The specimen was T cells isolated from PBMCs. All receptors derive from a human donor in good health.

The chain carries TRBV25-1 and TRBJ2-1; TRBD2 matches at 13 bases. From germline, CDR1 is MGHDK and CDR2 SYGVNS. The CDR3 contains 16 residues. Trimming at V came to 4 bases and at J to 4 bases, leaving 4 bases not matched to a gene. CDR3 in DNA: TGTGCCAGCAGTGGTTCGACTAGCGGGAGGTACAATGAGCAGTTCTTC. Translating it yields CASSGSTSGRYNEQFF.

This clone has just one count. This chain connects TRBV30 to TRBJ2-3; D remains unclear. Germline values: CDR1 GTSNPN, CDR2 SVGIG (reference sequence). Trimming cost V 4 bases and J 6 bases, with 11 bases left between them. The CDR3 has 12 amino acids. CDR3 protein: CAWTRVLDTQYF. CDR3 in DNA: TGTGCCTGGACACGGGTACTGGATACGCAGTATTTT.

This CDR3 is CASSRPSGRSEETQYF. The DNA of the CDR3 is TGCGCCAGCAGCCGACCCTCGGGGAGGAGTGAAGAGACCCAGTACTTC. The gene calls are TRBV4-1 and TRBJ2-5; D perhaps matches TRBD2 (6 bases). CDR1 is MGHRA, CDR2 YSYEKL, per germline. Trimming stripped 4 bases from V and 3 bases from J, with 18 bases between. The CDR3 has 16 residues.

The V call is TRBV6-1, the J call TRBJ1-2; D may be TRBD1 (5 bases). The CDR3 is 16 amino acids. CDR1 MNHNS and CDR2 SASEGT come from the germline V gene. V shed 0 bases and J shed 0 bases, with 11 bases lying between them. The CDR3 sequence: CASSEAQTVTNYGYTF. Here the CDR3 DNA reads TGTGCCAGCAGTGAAGCCCAGACAGTGACTAACTATGGCTACACCTTC.

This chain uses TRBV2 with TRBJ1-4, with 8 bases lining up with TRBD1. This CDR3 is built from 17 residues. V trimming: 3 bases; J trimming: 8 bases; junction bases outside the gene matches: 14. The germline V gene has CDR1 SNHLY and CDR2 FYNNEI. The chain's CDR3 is CASSDVEDRGRREKLFF. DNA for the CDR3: TGTGCCAGCAGTGACGTTGAAGACAGGGGTCGAAGGGAAAAACTGTTTTTT.

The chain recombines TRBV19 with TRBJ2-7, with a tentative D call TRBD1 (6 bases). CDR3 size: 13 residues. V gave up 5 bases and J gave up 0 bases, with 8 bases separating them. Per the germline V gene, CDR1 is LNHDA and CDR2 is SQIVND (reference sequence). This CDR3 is CASSAGVSYEQYF. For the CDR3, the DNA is TGTGCCAGTAGTGCAGGGGTCTCCTACGAGCAGTACTTC. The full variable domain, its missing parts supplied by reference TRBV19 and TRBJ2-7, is DGGITQSPKYLFRKEGQNVTLSCEQNLNHDAMYWYRQDPGQGLRLIYYSQIVNDFQKGDIAEGYSVSREKKESFPLTVTSAQKNPTAFYLCASSAGVSYEQYFGPGTRLTVT.

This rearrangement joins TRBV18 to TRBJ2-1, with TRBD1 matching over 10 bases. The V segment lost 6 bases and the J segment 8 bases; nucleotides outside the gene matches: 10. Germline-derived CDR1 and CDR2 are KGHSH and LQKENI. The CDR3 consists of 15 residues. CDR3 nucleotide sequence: TGTGCCAGCTCCCGCGACAGGGGGCATTCGGATGAGCAGTTCTTC. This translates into CASSRDRGHSDEQFF.

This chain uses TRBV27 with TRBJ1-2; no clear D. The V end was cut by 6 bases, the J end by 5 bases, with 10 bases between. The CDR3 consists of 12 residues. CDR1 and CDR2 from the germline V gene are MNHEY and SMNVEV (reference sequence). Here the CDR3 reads CASSPSGYGYTF. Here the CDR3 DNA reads TGTGCCAGCAGCCCAAGCGGGTATGGCTACACCTTC.

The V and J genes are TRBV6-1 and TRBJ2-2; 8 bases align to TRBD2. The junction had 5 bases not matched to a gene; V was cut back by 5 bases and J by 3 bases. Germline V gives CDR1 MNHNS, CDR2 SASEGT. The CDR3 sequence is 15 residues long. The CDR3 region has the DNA TGTGCCAGCAGTTCCGGGACTAGTGACACCGGGGAGCTGTTTTTT. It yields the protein CASSSGTSDTGELFF.